These 23 T cell receptor beta chains were all obtained from the same sample, sequenced in a study of control samples from healthy donors and cancer patients. Sequencing used immunoSEQ multiplex PCR; TCRdb keeps in-frame clones, though not all of them. The sample holds 95,000 to 150,000 clones, just under 90% seen once. Sequencing input: blood. The receptors come from a man aged 25 to 45 in good health.

This clone was seen only a few times. V is TRBV2 and J is TRBJ1-6; 7 bases agree with TRBD1. The CDR3 is 14 amino acids. In germline, CDR1 is SNHLY, CDR2 FYNNEI. With V trimmed by 6 bases and J by 7 bases, 6 bases remained unmatched. CDR3 bases: TGTGCCAGCAGGCGGGACAGCCAGAATTCACCCCTCCACTTT. Translation gives CASRRDSQNSPLHF. The whole variable domain, remainder taken from reference TRBV2 and TRBJ1-6, is EPEVTQTPSHQVTQMGQEVILRCVPISNHLYFYWYRQILGQKVEFLVSFYNNEISEKSEIFDDQFSVERPDGSNFTLKIRSTKLEDSAMYFCASRRDSQNSPLHFGNGTRLTVT.

The sample holds one count of this clone. The chain recombines TRBV18 with TRBJ1-2; D gene uncertain. In germline, CDR1 is KGHSH, CDR2 LQKENI. This CDR3 is 13 amino acids long. Between the trimmed V and J ends, which lost 3 bases and 6 bases, there was a span of 11 bases. The CDR3 loop reads CASSPYPMDGYTF. In DNA, the CDR3 is TGTGCCAGCTCACCGTACCCGATGGATGGCTACACCTTC.

The sample holds a few counts of this clone. This sequence joins TRBV15 and TRBJ2-1; D is perhaps TRBD1 (6 bases). The V and J ends lost 0 bases and 6 bases respectively, with 9 bases between them. The CDR3 is 14 amino acids. Germline values: CDR1 LNHNV, CDR2 YYDKDF (reference sequence). For the CDR3, the DNA is TGTGCCACCAGCAGAGATTTCAGGGGCAATGAGCAGTTCTTC. Translation gives CATSRDFRGNEQFF.

The CDR3 reads CSVEGEGLSYGYTF. In DNA, the CDR3 is TGCAGCGTTGAAGGCGAGGGTCTTAGCTATGGCTACACCTTC. The chain carries TRBV29-1 and TRBJ1-2; D is ambiguous. CDR1 and CDR2 from the germline V gene are SQVTM and ANQGSEA. V lost 1 base to trimming and J lost 4 bases, with 13 bases between them. The CDR3 has 14 residues.

The V gene is TRBV5-1, the J gene TRBJ1-2, with TRBD1 matching 9 bases. The V segment lost 5 bases and the J segment 8 bases; nucleotides outside the gene matches: 13. The CDR3 spans 15 residues. Germline CDR1 is SGHRS and CDR2 is YFSETQ. The CDR3 reads CASSPIPGQGLGYTF. The CDR3 nucleotides are TGCGCCAGCAGTCCAATTCCGGGACAGGGATTGGGCTACACCTTC.

The V call is TRBV24-1, the J call TRBJ2-2; 8 bases are shared with TRBD1. The germline CDR1 and CDR2 sequences are KGHDR and SFDVKD. This CDR3 is built from 16 residues. Unmatched junction bases numbered 7, after V lost 4 bases and J lost 4 bases. The CDR3 DNA sequence: TGTGCCACCAGTGACCCGACAGGGGACGGCACCGGGGAGCTGTTTTTT. Protein sequence: CATSDPTGDGTGELFF.

Here the CDR3 reads CASSLTGMPTQYF. In DNA, the CDR3 is TGTGCCAGCAGCTTAACCGGGATGCCGACCCAGTACTTC. The V and J genes are TRBV7-2 and TRBJ2-5; D is possibly TRBD2 (5 bases). Germline lookup yields CDR1 SGHTA and CDR2 FQGNSA. The CDR3 has 13 amino acids. Trimming left V 2 bases short and J 7 bases short, with 11 bases between.

The rearrangement uses TRBV6-1 and TRBJ1-2; no firm D call. The V end was cut by 3 bases, the J end by 4 bases, with 15 bases between. CDR1 is MNHNS, CDR2 SASEGT, per germline. This CDR3 contains 15 residues. Here the CDR3 reads CASSEGPGRFYGYTF. The CDR3 nucleotides read TGTGCCAGCAGTGAGGGTCCGGGTCGGTTCTATGGCTACACCTTC.

The chain couples TRBV3-1 (or the pseudogene TRBV3-2) to TRBJ2-5; a possible D gene is TRBD2 (7 bases). V gave up 8 bases and J gave up 1 base, with 14 bases separating them. Germline assignment: CDR1 LGHDT and CDR2 YNNKEL (reference sequence). The CDR3 has 14 amino acids. The CDR3 nucleotides read TGTGCCAGCGGTCGGGGGGCGCGCCAAGAGACCCAGTACTTC. This gives the protein CASGRGARQETQYF.

The chain combines TRBV25-1 with TRBJ1-1; perhaps TRBD1 as D (5 bases). Trimming took off 4 bases at V and 3 bases at J, with 9 bases between the two ends. Germline V gene data show CDR1 as MGHDK and CDR2 as SYGVNS. The CDR3 runs 13 residues. The CDR3, as DNA: TGTGCCAGCAGTGGGCAGGGCCACACTGAAGCTTTCTTT. Protein: CASSGQGHTEAFF.

The sample holds a few counts of this clone. The CDR3 DNA reads TGTGCCAGCTCACTATCTTATGAAAAACTGTTTTTT. This sequence encodes CASSLSYEKLFF. The chain couples TRBV18 to TRBJ1-4; unclear D gene. The germline gives CDR1 KGHSH, CDR2 LQKENI. The CDR3 contains 12 residues. V lost 4 bases to trimming and J lost 6 bases, with 6 bases between them.

This clone was seen a handful of times. The rearrangement links TRBV30 to TRBJ1-5; D possibly corresponds to TRBD1 (6 bases). The length of the CDR3 is 14 residues. Trimming cost V 7 bases and J 4 bases, with 17 bases left between them. Germline lookup yields CDR1 GTSNPN and CDR2 SVGIG (reference sequence). The CDR3 spells CAYSTGVGNQPQHF. DNA of the CDR3: TGTGCCTACTCGACAGGAGTTGGGAATCAGCCCCAGCATTTT.

The gene calls are TRBV5-1 and TRBJ2-5; tentatively, D is TRBD1 (5 bases). The V end lost 0 bases, the J end lost 2 bases, and 5 bases lay between the germline ends. Germline V CDR1 and CDR2: SGHRS, YFSETQ. The CDR3 extends over 13 amino acids. The CDR3 sequence: CASSLGQQETQYF. CDR3 nucleotide sequence: TGCGCCAGCAGCTTGGGACAGCAAGAGACCCAGTACTTC.

J is TRBJ1-1 and V is TRBV2; D not resolved. The CDR3 has 15 amino acids. The germline gives CDR1 SNHLY, CDR2 FYNNEI. The V gene lost 5 bases and the J gene lost 6 bases, with 19 bases spanning the gap. The CDR3 bases are TGTGCCAGCAGTACACTGGTCGTTCATCGCGCTGAAGCTTTCTTT. Translating gives CASSTLVVHRAEAFF.

CDR3 sequence: CASSTGDSEAFF. For the CDR3, the DNA is TGTGCCAGCTCGACAGGGGATAGTGAAGCTTTCTTT. The chain uses TRBV18 and TRBJ1-1; 8 positions match TRBD1. The CDR3 spans 12 residues. Germline CDR1 KGHSH, CDR2 LQKENI. V lost 6 bases, J lost 7 bases, and 4 bases stayed unmatched. The full variable domain, rest sourced from reference TRBV18 and TRBJ1-1, is NAGVMQNPRHLVRRRGQEARLRCSPMKGHSHVYWYRQLPEEGLKFMVYLQKENIIDESGMPKERFSAEFPKEGPSILRIQQVVRGDSAAYFCASSTGDSEAFFGQGTRLTVV.

J is TRBJ1-1 and V is TRBV5-1; D perhaps matches TRBD1 (6 bases). The CDR3 loop spans 13 amino acids. The V end lost 4 bases, the J end lost 7 bases, and 14 bases lay between the germline ends. Germline V gene sequence: CDR1 SGHRS, CDR2 YFSETQ. The CDR3 DNA sequence: TGCGCCAGCAGCGCCTGGACAGATGATGAAGCTTTCTTT. It yields the protein CASSAWTDDEAFF.

The gene calls are TRBV10-3 and TRBJ2-3, with 13 positions matching TRBD2. Germline CDR1 reads ENHRY; CDR2 reads SYGVKD. This CDR3 has 17 residues. Trimming cost V 4 bases and J 1 base; bases outside gene matches: 5. The CDR3 sequence: CAISGLAGGFGTDTQYF. As DNA, the CDR3 is TGTGCCATCAGTGGACTAGCGGGGGGATTCGGCACAGATACGCAGTATTTT.

V and J are TRBV6-5 and TRBJ1-4, with D possibly TRBD1 on 5 matching bases. The CDR3 runs to 13 residues. V was trimmed by 10 bases and J by 4 bases, leaving 13 bases between them. Germline values: CDR1 MNHEY, CDR2 SVGAGI. This CDR3 reads CATRQTHNEKLFF. The CDR3 bases are TGTGCCACCCGACAGACTCATAATGAAAAACTGTTTTTT.

A note on this clone: Other DNA sequences in the same sample also yield this CDR3. This chain uses TRBV2 with TRBJ2-1, with a weak D call TRBD1 (5 bases). Per the germline V gene, CDR1 is SNHLY and CDR2 is FYNNEI. V lost 8 bases, J lost 7 bases, and 15 bases lay in between. The CDR3 runs 13 residues. CDR3 sequence reads: CASGARGSNEQFF. The CDR3 DNA sequence: TGTGCCAGCGGGGCGAGAGGTTCGAATGAGCAGTTCTTC.

This chain joins TRBV18 and TRBJ2-1; D perhaps matches TRBD2 (5 bases). Per germline, CDR1 KGHSH and CDR2 LQKENI. Deletions cut 0 bases from V and 1 base from J, with 10 bases between. The CDR3 has 16 amino acids. The CDR3 loop is CASSPPASPSYNEQFF. The CDR3 DNA sequence: TGTGCCAGCTCACCACCGGCTAGCCCATCCTACAATGAGCAGTTCTTC.

The chain couples TRBV6-6 to TRBJ2-1; 11 bases line up with TRBD1. The V segment lost 2 bases and the J segment 8 bases; nucleotides outside the gene matches: 8. This CDR3 contains 16 residues. CDR1 is MNHNY, CDR2 SVGAGI, per germline (reference sequence). The CDR3 region has the DNA TGTGCCAGCAGTTACCCTCGGACAGGGGGCTTCGATGAGCAGTTCTTC. Protein sequence: CASSYPRTGGFDEQFF.

The chain employs TRBV5-1 and TRBJ2-1, with D tentatively TRBD2 (6 bases). There are 14 residues in the CDR3. With 3 bases removed from V and 0 bases from J, the gap between germline ends came to 7 bases. The germline CDR1 and CDR2 sequences are SGHRS and YFSETQ. The CDR3 DNA follows: TGCGCCAGCAGCTCCGGGGGCTCCTACAATGAGCAGTTCTTC. Protein product: CASSSGGSYNEQFF.

This clone was seen once. The CDR3 here is CASSSLSRSGGGYTF. In DNA, the CDR3 is TGTGCCAGCAGTTCCCTATCTAGGTCTGGTGGAGGCTACACCTTC. V and J are TRBV27 and TRBJ1-2; no definite D call. Trimming took 4 bases from V and 8 from J, leaving 20 bases between them. Germline V CDR1 and CDR2: MNHEY, SMNVEV (reference sequence). There are 15 residues in the CDR3.